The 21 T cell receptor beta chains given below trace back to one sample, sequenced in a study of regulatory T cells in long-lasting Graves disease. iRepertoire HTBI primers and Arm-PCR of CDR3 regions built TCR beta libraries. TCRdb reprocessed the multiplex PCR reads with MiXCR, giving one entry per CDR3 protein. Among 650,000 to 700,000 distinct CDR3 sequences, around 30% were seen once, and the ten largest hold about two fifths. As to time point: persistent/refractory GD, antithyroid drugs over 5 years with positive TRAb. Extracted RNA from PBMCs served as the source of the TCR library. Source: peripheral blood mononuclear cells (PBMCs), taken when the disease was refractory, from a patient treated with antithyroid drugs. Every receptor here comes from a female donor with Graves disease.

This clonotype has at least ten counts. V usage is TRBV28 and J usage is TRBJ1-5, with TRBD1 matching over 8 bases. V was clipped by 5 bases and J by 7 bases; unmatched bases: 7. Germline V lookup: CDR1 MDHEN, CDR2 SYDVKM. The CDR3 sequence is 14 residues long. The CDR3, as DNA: TGTGCCAGCAGTCTGACAGGGGAGTACCAGCCCCAGCATTTT. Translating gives CASSLTGEYQPQHF. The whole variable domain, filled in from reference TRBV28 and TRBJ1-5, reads DVKVTQSSRYLVKRTGEKVFLECVQDMDHENMFWYRQDPGLGLRLIYFSYDVKMKEKGDIPEGYSVSREKKERFSLILESASTNQTSMYLCASSLTGEYQPQHFGDGTRLSIL.

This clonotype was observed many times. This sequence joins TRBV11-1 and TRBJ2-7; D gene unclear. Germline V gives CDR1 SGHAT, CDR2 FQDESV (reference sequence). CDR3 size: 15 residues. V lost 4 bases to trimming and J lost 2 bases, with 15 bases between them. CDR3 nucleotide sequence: TGTGCCAGCAGCTCCGACTTACACGACACCTACGAGCAGTACTTC. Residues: CASSSDLHDTYEQYF.

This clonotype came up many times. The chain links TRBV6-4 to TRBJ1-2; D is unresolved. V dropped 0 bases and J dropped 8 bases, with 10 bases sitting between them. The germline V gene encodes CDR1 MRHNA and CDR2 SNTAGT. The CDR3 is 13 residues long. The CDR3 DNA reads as TGTGCCAGCAGTGACTCGCTCTTTCGGGGCTACACCTTC. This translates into CASSDSLFRGYTF.

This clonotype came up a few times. The CDR3 sequence is CASRRTGGYSGNTIYF. In nucleotides, the CDR3 is TGTGCCAGCAGACGCACAGGGGGGTACTCTGGAAACACCATATATTTT. The rearrangement links TRBV6-1 to TRBJ1-3; 8 bases are shared with TRBD1. The germline CDR1 and CDR2 sequences are MNHNS and SASEGT. V was clipped by 6 bases and J by 0 bases; unmatched bases: 7. This CDR3 has 16 residues.

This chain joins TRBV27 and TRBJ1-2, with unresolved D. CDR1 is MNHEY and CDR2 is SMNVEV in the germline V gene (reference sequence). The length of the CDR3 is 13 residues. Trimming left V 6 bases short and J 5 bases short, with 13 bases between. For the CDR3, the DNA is TGTGCCAGCAGCTCCAGGATGTTATATGGCTACACCTTC. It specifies CASSSRMLYGYTF.

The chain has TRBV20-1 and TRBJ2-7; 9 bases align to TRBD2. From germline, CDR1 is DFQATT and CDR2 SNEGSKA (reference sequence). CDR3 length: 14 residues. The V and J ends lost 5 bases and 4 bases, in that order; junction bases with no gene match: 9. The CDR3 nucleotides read TGCAGTGCTGGGCGGCTAGCGGGGAAATACGAGCAGTACTTC. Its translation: CSAGRLAGKYEQYF.

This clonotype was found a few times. The CDR3 here is CASSLDATGINTEAFF. CDR3 coding DNA: TGTGCCAGCAGCTTAGACGCTACAGGGATTAACACTGAAGCTTTCTTT. The chain links TRBV11-2 to TRBJ1-1; D is perhaps TRBD1 (6 bases). V shed 0 bases and J shed 2 bases, with 13 bases lying between them. This CDR3 has 16 residues. Germline lookup yields CDR1 SGHAT and CDR2 FQNNGV.

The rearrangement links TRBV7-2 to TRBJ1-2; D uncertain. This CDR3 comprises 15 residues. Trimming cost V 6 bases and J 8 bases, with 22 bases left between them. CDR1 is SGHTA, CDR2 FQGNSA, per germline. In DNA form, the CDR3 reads TGTGCCAGCAGGTCTTTGACTCCGACCTTCGGCGGCTACACCTTC. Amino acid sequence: CASRSLTPTFGGYTF.

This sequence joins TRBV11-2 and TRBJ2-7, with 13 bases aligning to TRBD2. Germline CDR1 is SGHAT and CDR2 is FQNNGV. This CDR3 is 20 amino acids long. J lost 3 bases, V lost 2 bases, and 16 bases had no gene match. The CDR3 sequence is CASSLLGPGLAGPKRYEQYF. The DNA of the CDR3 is TGTGCCAGCAGCTTATTAGGGCCGGGACTAGCGGGACCTAAACGCTACGAGCAGTACTTC. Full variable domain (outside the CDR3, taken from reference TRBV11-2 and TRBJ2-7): EAGVAQSPRYKIIEKRQSVAFWCNPISGHATLYWYQQILGQGPKLLIQFQNNGVVDDSQLPKDRFSAERLKGVDSTLKIQPAKLEDSAVYLCASSLLGPGLAGPKRYEQYFGPGTRLTVT.

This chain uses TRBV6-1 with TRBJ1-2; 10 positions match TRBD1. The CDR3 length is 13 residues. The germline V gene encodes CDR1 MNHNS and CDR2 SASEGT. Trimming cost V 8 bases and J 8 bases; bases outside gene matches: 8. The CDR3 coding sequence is TGTGCCAGCCGCGGACAGGGGGATCGAGGCTACACCTTC. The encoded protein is CASRGQGDRGYTF.

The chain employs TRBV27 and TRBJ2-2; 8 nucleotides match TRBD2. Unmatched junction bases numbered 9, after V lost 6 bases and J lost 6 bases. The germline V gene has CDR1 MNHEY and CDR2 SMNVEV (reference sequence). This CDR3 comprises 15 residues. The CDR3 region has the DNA TGTGCCAGCAGCCTGGGCTGGGGACTAGCCGGGGAGCTGTTTTTT. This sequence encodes CASSLGWGLAGELFF.

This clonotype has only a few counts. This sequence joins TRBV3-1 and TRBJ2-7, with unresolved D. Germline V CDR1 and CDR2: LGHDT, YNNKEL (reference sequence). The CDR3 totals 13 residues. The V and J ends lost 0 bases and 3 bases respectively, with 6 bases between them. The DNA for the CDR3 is TGTGCCAGCAGCCAAGAGTTCATCTACGAGCAGTACTTC. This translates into CASSQEFIYEQYF.

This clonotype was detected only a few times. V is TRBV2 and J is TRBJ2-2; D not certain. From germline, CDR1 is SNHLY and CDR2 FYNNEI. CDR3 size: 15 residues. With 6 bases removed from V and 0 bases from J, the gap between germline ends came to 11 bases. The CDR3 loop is CASSVGRANTGELFF. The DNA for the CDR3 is TGTGCCAGCAGCGTCGGGCGCGCGAACACCGGGGAGCTGTTTTTT.

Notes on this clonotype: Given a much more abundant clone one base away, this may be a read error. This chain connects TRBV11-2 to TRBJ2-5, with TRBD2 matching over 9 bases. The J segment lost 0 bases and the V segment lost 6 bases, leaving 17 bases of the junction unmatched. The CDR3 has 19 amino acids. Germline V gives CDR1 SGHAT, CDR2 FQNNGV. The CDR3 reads CASRTRWLAGMGYQETQYF. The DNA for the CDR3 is TGTGCCAGCAGAACCAGGTGGCTAGCGGGAATGGGGTACCAAGAGACCCAGTACTTC.

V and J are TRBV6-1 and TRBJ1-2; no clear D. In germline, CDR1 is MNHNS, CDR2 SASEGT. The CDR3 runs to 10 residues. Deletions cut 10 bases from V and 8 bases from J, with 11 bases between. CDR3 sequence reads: CATMQKGYTF. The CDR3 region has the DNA TGTGCCACCATGCAGAAGGGCTACACCTTC.

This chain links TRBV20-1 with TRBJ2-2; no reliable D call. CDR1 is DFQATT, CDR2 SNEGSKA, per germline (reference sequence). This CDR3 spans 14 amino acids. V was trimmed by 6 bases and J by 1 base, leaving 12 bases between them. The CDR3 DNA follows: TGCAGTGCGCCGGGCGGATGGAACACCGGGGAGCTGTTTTTT. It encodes CSAPGGWNTGELFF.

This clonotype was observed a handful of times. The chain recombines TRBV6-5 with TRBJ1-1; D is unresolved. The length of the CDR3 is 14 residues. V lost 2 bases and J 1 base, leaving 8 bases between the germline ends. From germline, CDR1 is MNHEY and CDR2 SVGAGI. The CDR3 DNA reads TGTGCCAGCAGTTACAGGGCCAAGAACACTGAAGCTTTCTTT. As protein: CASSYRAKNTEAFF.

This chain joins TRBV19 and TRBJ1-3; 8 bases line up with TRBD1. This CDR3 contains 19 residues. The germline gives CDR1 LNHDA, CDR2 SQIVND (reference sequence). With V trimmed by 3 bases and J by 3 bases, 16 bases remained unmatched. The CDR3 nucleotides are TGTGCCAGTAGTATTCATCGGGACAGGCCGGGGAGTTTTGGAAACACCATATATTTT. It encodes CASSIHRDRPGSFGNTIYF.

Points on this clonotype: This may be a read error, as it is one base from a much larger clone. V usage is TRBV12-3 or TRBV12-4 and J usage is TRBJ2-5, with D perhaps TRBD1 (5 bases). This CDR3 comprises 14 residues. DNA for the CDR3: TGTGCCAGCAGTTTTGGGGCATTCCAAGAGGCCCAGTACTTC. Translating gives CASSFGAFQEAQYF.

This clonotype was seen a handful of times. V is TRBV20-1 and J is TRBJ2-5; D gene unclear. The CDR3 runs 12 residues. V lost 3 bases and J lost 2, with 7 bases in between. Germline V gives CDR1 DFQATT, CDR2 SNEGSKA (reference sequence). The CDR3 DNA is TGCAGTGCTAGGAGGCAGCAAGAGACCCAGTACTTC. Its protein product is CSARRQQETQYF.

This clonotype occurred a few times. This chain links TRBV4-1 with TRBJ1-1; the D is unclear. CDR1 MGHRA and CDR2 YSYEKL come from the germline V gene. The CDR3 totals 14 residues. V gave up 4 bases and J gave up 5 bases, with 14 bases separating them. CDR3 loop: CASSPRIDGTEAFF. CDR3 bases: TGCGCCAGCAGCCCCCGGATTGATGGGACTGAAGCTTTCTTT.